The 27 T cell receptor beta chains below all came from one sample that was sequenced in a study of identical twins. TCRdb reanalysed the 5' RACE reads using MiXCR and keeps one entry per CDR3 protein. This sample has approximately 500,000 distinct CDR3 sequences, with around 24% found just once. In addition, the sample was reused for a study of T cells expressing NK-cell markers.

Sequencing was done on a sample of CD4+ T cells sorted from blood. These receptors all stem from a woman aged 18-29 years in good health.

The chain couples TRBV3-1 to TRBJ2-5; D may correspond to TRBD1 or TRBD2 (5 bases each). CDR3 size: 12 residues. V was pared by 1 base and J by 10 bases, with 10 bases between. CDR1 is LGHDT and CDR2 is YNNKEL in the germline V gene (reference sequence). CDR3 sequence: CASSQGDRGQYF. The CDR3 DNA reads as TGTGCCAGCAGCCAAGGGGACCGGGGCCAGTACTTC.

This chain connects TRBV20-1 to TRBJ2-3; tentatively, D is TRBD2 (5 bases). The CDR3 length is 13 residues. The germline V and J ends were trimmed by 5 bases and 1 base, with 10 bases remaining between them. The germline V gene encodes CDR1 DFQATT and CDR2 SNEGSKA (reference sequence). Written as DNA, the CDR3 is TGCAGTGCTTTAGCGTTCCGCACAGATACGCAGTATTTT. This gives the protein CSALAFRTDTQYF.

The V gene is TRBV5-1, the J gene TRBJ2-1; 10 bases agree with TRBD2. With V trimmed by 5 bases and J by 7 bases, 9 bases remained unmatched. This CDR3 comprises 15 residues. From germline, CDR1 is SGHRS and CDR2 YFSETQ. CDR3 in amino acids: CASRPLAGVGNEQFF. The DNA of the CDR3 is TGCGCCAGCAGACCGCTAGCGGGAGTGGGTAATGAGCAGTTCTTC. Drawing the rest from reference TRBV5-1 and TRBJ2-1, the complete variable domain is KAGVTQTPRYLIKTRGQQVTLSCSPISGHRSVSWYQQTPGQGLQFLFEYFSETQRNKGNFPGRFSGRQFSNSRSEMNVSTLELGDSALYLCASRPLAGVGNEQFFGPGTRLTVL.

This clonotype was seen more than once but under ten times. The rearrangement links TRBV9 to TRBJ2-3; D is uncertain. V gave up 0 bases and J gave up 0 bases, with 11 bases separating them. Looked up from germline, CDR1 is SGDLS and CDR2 is YYNGEE. The CDR3 totals 16 residues. In DNA, the CDR3 is TGTGCCAGCAGCGTAGCCGTGGGCCTAAGCACAGATACGCAGTATTTT. It yields the protein CASSVAVGLSTDTQYF. The whole variable domain, remainder taken from reference TRBV9 and TRBJ2-3, is DSGVTQTPKHLITATGQRVTLRCSPRSGDLSVYWYQQSLDQGLQFLIQYYNGEERAKGNILERFSAQQFPDLHSELNLSSLELGDSALYFCASSVAVGLSTDTQYFGPGTRLTVL.

The chain combines TRBV12-3 or TRBV12-4 with TRBJ1-2; a weak D match, TRBD1 (5 bases). Trimming removed 3 bases at V and 4 bases at J, with 12 bases between. CDR3 length: 14 residues. The CDR3 sequence: CASSLFRAAYGYTF. In nucleotides, the CDR3 is TGTGCCAGCAGTTTGTTCAGGGCGGCCTATGGCTACACCTTC.

The sample holds many counts of this clonotype. This chain links TRBV7-2 with TRBJ2-7, with 8 bases lining up with TRBD2. This CDR3 has 15 residues. Germline CDR1 and CDR2: SGHTA and FQGNSA. V lost 5 bases and J lost 1; bases outside the gene matches: 7. The CDR3 coding sequence is TGTGCCAGCAGCGAATCCGGGACTAGGTCCTACGAGCAGTACTTC. Protein sequence: CASSESGTRSYEQYF.

The rearrangement joins TRBV5-1 to TRBJ2-1; 8 nucleotides align to TRBD2. CDR1 is SGHRS, CDR2 YFSETQ, per germline. This CDR3 region has 15 residues. V lost 0 bases, J lost 7 bases, and 6 bases stayed unmatched. CDR3 sequence: CASSLDGRARNEQFF. The CDR3 DNA reads TGCGCCAGCAGCTTGGACGGGAGGGCCAGGAATGAGCAGTTCTTC.

The genes are TRBV29-1 and TRBJ1-4; D is undetermined. The CDR3 is made up of 13 amino acids. CDR1 is SQVTM and CDR2 is ANQGSEA in the germline V gene. V was pared by 8 bases and J by 6 bases, with 16 bases between. The CDR3 nucleotides are TGCAGCACCTTACGGAGTGGGGATGAAAAACTGTTTTTT. This encodes CSTLRSGDEKLFF.

This clonotype has just a few counts. The gene calls are TRBV9 and TRBJ2-3, with 9 bases aligning to TRBD2. This CDR3 region has 16 residues. Germline V CDR1 and CDR2: SGDLS, YYNGEE. J lost 1 base, V lost 4 bases, and 7 bases had no gene match. Written as DNA, the CDR3 is TGTGCCAGCAGCCCACCCAAGCGGGGGGGCACAGATACGCAGTATTTT. Its protein is CASSPPKRGGTDTQYF. Using reference TRBV9 and TRBJ2-3 for the parts outside the CDR3, the full variable domain is DSGVTQTPKHLITATGQRVTLRCSPRSGDLSVYWYQQSLDQGLQFLIQYYNGEERAKGNILERFSAQQFPDLHSELNLSSLELGDSALYFCASSPPKRGGTDTQYFGPGTRLTVL.

This clonotype was seen at least ten times. The chain links TRBV11-2 to TRBJ2-3, with a tentative D call TRBD2 (7 bases). The CDR3 has 15 residues. Germline CDR1 reads SGHAT; CDR2 reads FQNNGV. V gave up 4 bases and J gave up 5 bases, with 16 bases separating them. CDR3 region: CASSWGRGSVDTQYF. As DNA, the CDR3 is TGTGCCAGCAGCTGGGGGAGGGGGAGCGTAGATACGCAGTATTTT.

This clonotype was observed a handful of times. The chain couples TRBV14 to TRBJ2-3; no clear D. V dropped 2 bases and J dropped 2 bases, with 11 bases sitting between them. Germline V gene sequence: CDR1 SGHDN, CDR2 FVKESK. CDR3 length: 15 residues. In nucleotides, the CDR3 is TGTGCCAGCAGCCAATTTCAGCCGTCCACAGATACGCAGTATTTT. Encoded protein: CASSQFQPSTDTQYF.

This clonotype was recorded a few times. V and J are TRBV3-1 and TRBJ1-1; TRBD1 might be the D (5 bases). This CDR3 contains 13 residues. Germline CDR1 is LGHDT and CDR2 is YNNKEL (reference sequence). Trimming removed 3 bases from V and 6 bases from J, with 11 bases in between. The CDR3 bases are TGTGCCAGCAGCCAGTGGTTAGGGGCTGAAGCTTTCTTT. This encodes CASSQWLGAEAFF.

The V and J genes are TRBV11-3 and TRBJ2-7; perhaps D is TRBD1 or TRBD2 (5 bases each). V was shortened by 0 bases and J by 2 bases, with 8 bases between the two germline ends. The germline V gene encodes CDR1 SGHNT and CDR2 YENEEA. This CDR3 is built from 14 residues. The CDR3 sequence: CASSLEGVTYEQYF. The CDR3, as DNA: TGTGCCAGCAGCTTAGAGGGGGTGACCTACGAGCAGTACTTC.

This chain connects TRBV7-2 to TRBJ2-1; 7 bases line up with TRBD2. The CDR3 runs 14 residues. The germline V gene encodes CDR1 SGHTA and CDR2 FQGNSA. V lost 7 bases to trimming and J lost 10 bases; unmatched junction nucleotides: 13. CDR3 DNA: TGTGCCAGCACCCAGGGCGGGAGCTCGAGAGAGCAGTTCTTC. Residues: CASTQGGSSREQFF.

The V gene is TRBV7-2, the J gene TRBJ2-1; no clear D. Trimming pared 2 bases from V and 0 bases from J, leaving 8 bases between. Looked up from germline, CDR1 is SGHTA and CDR2 is FQGNSA. The CDR3 covers 15 residues. CDR3 nucleotides: TGTGCCAGCAGCTTAAGATACTCCTCCTACAATGAGCAGTTCTTC. Its translation: CASSLRYSSYNEQFF.

This clonotype was recorded a few times. The chain carries TRBV5-1 and TRBJ2-1; D gene uncertain. CDR3 length equals 15 residues. V lost 1 base to trimming and J lost 1 base, with 9 bases between them. CDR1 and CDR2 (germline): SGHRS, YFSETQ. DNA for the CDR3: TGCGCCAGCAGCTTGCTCCAGGTTTCCTACAATGAGCAGTTCTTC. This translates into CASSLLQVSYNEQFF. The whole variable domain, filled in from reference TRBV5-1 and TRBJ2-1, reads KAGVTQTPRYLIKTRGQQVTLSCSPISGHRSVSWYQQTPGQGLQFLFEYFSETQRNKGNFPGRFSGRQFSNSRSEMNVSTLELGDSALYLCASSLLQVSYNEQFFGPGTRLTVL.

The chain is built from TRBV6-5 and TRBJ1-1; a possible D gene is TRBD1 (6 bases). This CDR3 comprises 17 residues. Germline CDR1 reads MNHEY; CDR2 reads SVGAGI. Trimming left V 3 bases short and J 1 base short, with 18 bases between. This CDR3 reads CASSYGRGYSKNTEAFF. As DNA, the CDR3 is TGTGCCAGCAGTTATGGCAGGGGTTATTCTAAGAACACTGAAGCTTTCTTT.

In this sample, this clonotype turned up a few times. The chain employs TRBV29-1 and TRBJ2-1; a possible D gene is TRBD2 (6 bases). Between the trimmed V and J ends, which lost 7 bases and 5 bases, there was a span of 21 bases. The CDR3 runs 15 residues. Looked up from germline, CDR1 is SQVTM and CDR2 is ANQGSEA. This chain's CDR3 is CSALAPLLRNNEQFF. CDR3 sequence (DNA): TGCAGCGCACTAGCTCCACTTCTTCGAAACAATGAGCAGTTCTTC.

This rearrangement joins TRBV20-1 to TRBJ2-7; D is unclear. Deletions cut 2 bases from V and 4 bases from J, with 12 bases between. CDR1 and CDR2 (germline): DFQATT, SNEGSKA (reference sequence). CDR3 length: 13 amino acids. CDR3 sequence reads: CSARRLPRYEQYF. In nucleotides, the CDR3 is TGCAGTGCTAGAAGGCTGCCGCGGTACGAGCAGTACTTC.

This clonotype showed up just a few times. The chain combines TRBV3-1 with TRBJ1-4, with 7 bases lining up with TRBD1. CDR1 and CDR2 from the germline V gene are LGHDT and YNNKEL (reference sequence). With 4 bases clipped from V and 13 bases from J, the junction kept 6 bases outside the gene matches. The CDR3 runs 12 residues. CDR3 amino acids: CASSPAQGGLFF. CDR3 nucleotide sequence: TGTGCCAGCAGCCCCGCCCAGGGGGGACTGTTTTTT.

This clonotype showed up just a few times. The genes are TRBV5-1 and TRBJ2-5; D uncertain. The CDR3 runs 13 residues. Trimming took off 0 bases at V and 4 bases at J, with 7 bases between the two ends. CDR1 is SGHRS and CDR2 is YFSETQ in the germline V gene. The CDR3 DNA follows: TGCGCCAGCAGCTTGGTTCTCGGAGAGACCCAGTACTTC. As protein: CASSLVLGETQYF.

This clonotype was seen repeatedly, ten times or more. This sequence joins TRBV9 and TRBJ2-1; tentative D call: TRBD2 (6 bases). CDR3 length: 14 residues. Per the germline V gene, CDR1 is SGDLS and CDR2 is YYNGEE. The ends were cut back, 0 bases at V and 4 bases at J, with 8 bases in the middle. CDR3 sequence reads: CASSVAGLYNEQFF. CDR3 DNA sequence: TGTGCCAGCAGCGTAGCGGGACTTTACAATGAGCAGTTCTTC.

This clonotype was seen more than once but under ten times. The chain has TRBV2 and TRBJ2-3, with 10 bases fitting TRBD2. The CDR3 totals 15 residues. The V gene end was trimmed by 4 bases and the J gene end by 3 bases; junction bases not matched to a gene: 4. Looked up from germline, CDR1 is SNHLY and CDR2 is FYNNEI. This CDR3 is CASSGFSGRTDTQYF. The DNA of the CDR3 is TGTGCCAGCAGTGGATTTAGCGGGAGGACAGATACGCAGTATTTT.

This clonotype was counted only a few times. In nucleotides, the CDR3 is TGTGCCAGCAGCCATCCCCCAGGGTCCTACGAGCAGTACTTC. It is translated as CASSHPPGSYEQYF. J is TRBJ2-7 and V is TRBV12-3 or TRBV12-4, with D tentatively TRBD1 (5 bases). V dropped 6 bases and J dropped 1 base, with 13 bases sitting between them. The CDR3 is 14 amino acids.

The chain carries TRBV20-1 and TRBJ2-7, with D perhaps assigned TRBD1 or TRBD2 (5 bases each). This CDR3 contains 15 residues. V lost 3 bases and J 0 bases, leaving 15 bases between the germline ends. Germline lookup yields CDR1 DFQATT and CDR2 SNEGSKA (reference sequence). The CDR3 loop is CSASPGTPSSYEQYF. CDR3 DNA sequence: TGCAGTGCTAGTCCTGGGACGCCTAGCTCCTACGAGCAGTACTTC.

This clonotype turned up a few times. The rearrangement uses TRBV6-1 and TRBJ1-3; 9 bases line up with TRBD1. From germline, CDR1 is MNHNS and CDR2 SASEGT. The CDR3 extends over 17 amino acids. Trimming removed 6 bases from V and 8 bases from J; junction bases left unmatched: 17. The CDR3 protein is CASSIGGTGNLGDTIYF. The DNA for the CDR3 is TGTGCCAGCAGCATCGGTGGGACAGGGAACCTCGGGGACACCATATATTTT.

This clonotype came up a few times. The chain has TRBV10-3 and TRBJ2-1, with 12 bases aligning to TRBD2. The CDR3 length is 12 residues. Trimming cost V 10 bases and J 6 bases; bases outside gene matches: 1. Germline CDR1 ENHRY, CDR2 SYGVKD. Written as DNA, the CDR3 is TGTGCCACTAGCGGGAGGGCCAATGAGCAGTTCTTC. Translation: CATSGRANEQFF.